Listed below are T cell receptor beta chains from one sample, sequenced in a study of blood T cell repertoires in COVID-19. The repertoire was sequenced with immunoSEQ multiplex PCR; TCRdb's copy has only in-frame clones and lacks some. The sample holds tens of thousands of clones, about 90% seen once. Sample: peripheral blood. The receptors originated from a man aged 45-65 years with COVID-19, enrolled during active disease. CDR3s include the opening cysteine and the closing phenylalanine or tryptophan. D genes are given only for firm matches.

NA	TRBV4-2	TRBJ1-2	CASSPSDRSLNYGYTF
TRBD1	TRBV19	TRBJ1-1	CASIGPDRGRKAFF
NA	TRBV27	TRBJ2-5	CASSRTWGFQETQYF
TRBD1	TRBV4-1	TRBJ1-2	CASSQDKEVQGGYYGYTF
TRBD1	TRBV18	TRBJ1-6	CASSPAIGTGNNSPLHF
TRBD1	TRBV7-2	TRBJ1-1	CASSFIVRGGYTEAFF
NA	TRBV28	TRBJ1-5	CASNFLDSRQPQHF
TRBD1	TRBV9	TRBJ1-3	CASSARDRGGNTIYF
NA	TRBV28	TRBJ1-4	CASSFLLPGMMYEKLFF
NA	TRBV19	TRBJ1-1	CASSKDELAGLNTEAFF
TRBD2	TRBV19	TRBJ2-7	CASSPGTSANEQYF
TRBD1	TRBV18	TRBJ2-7	CASSGTRDRGQYEQYF
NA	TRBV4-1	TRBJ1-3	CASSQETEVRNTIYF
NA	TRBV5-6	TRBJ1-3	CASSLGLETGNTIYF
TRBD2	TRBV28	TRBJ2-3	CASSFSGTNTDTQYF
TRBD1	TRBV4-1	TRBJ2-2	CASSQAQGTGYTGELFF
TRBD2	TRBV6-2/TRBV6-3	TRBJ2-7	CASSLAGGLSSYEQYF
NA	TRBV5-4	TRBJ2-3	CASSSSTRRDTDTQYF
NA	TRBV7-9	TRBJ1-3	CASIQGVGNTIYF
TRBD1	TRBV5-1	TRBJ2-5	CASSLKDRETTQYF
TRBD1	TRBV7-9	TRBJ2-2	CASSPGQALGELFF
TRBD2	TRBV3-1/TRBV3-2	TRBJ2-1	CASSPSSGGRGSEQFF
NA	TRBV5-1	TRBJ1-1	CASSWGRLNTEAFF
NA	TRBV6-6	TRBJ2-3	CASSLYPGREGSDTQYF
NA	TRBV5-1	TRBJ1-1	CASSSGPHRDTEAFF
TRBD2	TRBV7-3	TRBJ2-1	CASSLTGLAGRNEQFF
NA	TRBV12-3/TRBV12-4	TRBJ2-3	CASSLNSRSQYF
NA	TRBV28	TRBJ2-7	CASSLYRSREQYF
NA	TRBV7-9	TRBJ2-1	CASSPRQDYNEQFF
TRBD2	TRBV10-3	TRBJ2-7	CAISERTGTGAASGRGEQYF
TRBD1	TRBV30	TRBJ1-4	CAWTRGQATNEKLFF
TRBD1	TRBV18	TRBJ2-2	CASSPPSRGLHTGELFF
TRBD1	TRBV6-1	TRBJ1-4	CASSDTHRGNEKLFF
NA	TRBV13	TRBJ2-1	CASSPQVEQFF
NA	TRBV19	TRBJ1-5	CASSPPGGQNQPQHF
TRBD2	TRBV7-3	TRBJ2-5	CASSLYQREGRETQYF
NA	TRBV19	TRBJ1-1	CASTSQGMNTEAFF
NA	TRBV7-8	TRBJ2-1	CASRPRRGAVDEQFF
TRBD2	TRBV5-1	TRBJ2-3	CASSWTSGDTQYF
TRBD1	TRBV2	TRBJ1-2	CASMRDRGENGYTF
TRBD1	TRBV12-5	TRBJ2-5	CASGLDIPGQRETQYF
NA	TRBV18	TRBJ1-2	CASSPESRSNYGYTF
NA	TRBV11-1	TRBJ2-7	CASSLPGVAYEQYF
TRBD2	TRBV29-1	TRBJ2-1	CSVAASTSGVYNEQFF
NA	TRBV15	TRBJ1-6	CATSGTGNGSPLHF
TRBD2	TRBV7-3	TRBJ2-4	CASSFSGRDIQYF
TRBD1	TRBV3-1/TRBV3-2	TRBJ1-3	CASSPDRLNTIYF
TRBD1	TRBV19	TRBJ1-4	CASSTSQGLRDEKLFF